This T cell receptor beta chain was obtained from a study of cytomegalovirus exposure and HLA in healthy donors. Study findings and constraints: Common viral pathogens (according to a later analysis) appeared linked to several of the most significant clusters. For most subjects, TCR beta sequences were reported to predict HLA-A and HLA-B alleles with accuracy.

The CDR3 covers 15 residues. Germline assignment: CDR1 MNHEY and CDR2 SVGAGI. V was pared by 1 base and J by 1 base, with 0 bases of the junction left unmatched. PCR primers comprised 60 Vbeta and 13 Jbeta primers. Here immunoSEQ multiplex PCR was the method, and the copy in TCRdb shows in-frame clones only, minus some. The sample includes about 110,000 clones, approximately 80% seen only once; the top ten take less than 4%. Concerning this clone: The target antigen is unknown.

The sample comprised PBMCs. The gene calls are TRBV6-5 and TRBJ2-3, with 9 bases matching TRBD2. The TCR sequence derives from a human donor in good health. The CDR3 DNA sequence: TGTGCCAGCAGTTACTTAGCGGGAGGCACAGATACGCAGTATTTT. This sequence encodes CASSYLAGGTDTQYF.